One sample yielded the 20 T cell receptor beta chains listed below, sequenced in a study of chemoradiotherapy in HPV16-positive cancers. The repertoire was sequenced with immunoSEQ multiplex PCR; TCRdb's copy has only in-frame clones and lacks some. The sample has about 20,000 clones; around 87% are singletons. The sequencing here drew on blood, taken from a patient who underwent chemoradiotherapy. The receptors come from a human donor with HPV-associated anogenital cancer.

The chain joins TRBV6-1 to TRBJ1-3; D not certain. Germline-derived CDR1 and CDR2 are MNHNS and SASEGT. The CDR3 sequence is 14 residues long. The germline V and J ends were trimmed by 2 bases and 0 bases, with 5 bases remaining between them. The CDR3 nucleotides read TGTGCCAGCAGTGAACACAGCTCTGGAAACACCATATATTTT. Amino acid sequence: CASSEHSSGNTIYF.

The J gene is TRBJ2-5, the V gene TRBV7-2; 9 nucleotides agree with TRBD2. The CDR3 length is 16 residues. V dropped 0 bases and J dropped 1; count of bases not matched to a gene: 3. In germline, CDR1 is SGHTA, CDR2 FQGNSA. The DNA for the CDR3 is TGTGCCAGCAGCTTAGCCGCAGCGGGGGGCCAAGAGACCCAGTACTTC. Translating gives CASSLAAAGGQETQYF.

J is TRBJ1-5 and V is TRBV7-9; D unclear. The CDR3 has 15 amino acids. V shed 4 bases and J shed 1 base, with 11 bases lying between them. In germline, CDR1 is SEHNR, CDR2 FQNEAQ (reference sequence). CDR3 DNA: TGTGCCAGCAGCTCCGGACGAGAGAGCAATCAGCCCCAGCATTTT. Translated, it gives CASSSGRESNQPQHF.

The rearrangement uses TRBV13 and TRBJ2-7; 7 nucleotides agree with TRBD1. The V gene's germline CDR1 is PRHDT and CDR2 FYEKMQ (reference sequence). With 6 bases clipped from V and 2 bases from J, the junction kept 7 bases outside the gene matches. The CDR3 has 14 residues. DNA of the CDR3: TGTGCCAGCAGATGGAGAGGGACAGCCTACGAGCAGTACTTC. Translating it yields CASRWRGTAYEQYF.

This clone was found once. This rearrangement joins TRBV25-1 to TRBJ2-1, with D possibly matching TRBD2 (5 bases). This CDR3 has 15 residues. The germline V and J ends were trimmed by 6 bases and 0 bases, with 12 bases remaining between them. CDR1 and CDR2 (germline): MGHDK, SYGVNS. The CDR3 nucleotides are TGTGCCAGCAGGCCGTGGAGCGGCTCCTACAATGAGCAGTTCTTC. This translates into CASRPWSGSYNEQFF.

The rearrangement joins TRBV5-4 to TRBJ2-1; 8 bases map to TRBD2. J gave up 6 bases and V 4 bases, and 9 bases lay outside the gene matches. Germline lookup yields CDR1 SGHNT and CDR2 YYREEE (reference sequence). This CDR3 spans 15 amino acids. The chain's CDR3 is CASSGTGTRGNEQFF. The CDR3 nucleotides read TGTGCCAGCAGCGGTACCGGGACTAGGGGCAATGAGCAGTTCTTC.

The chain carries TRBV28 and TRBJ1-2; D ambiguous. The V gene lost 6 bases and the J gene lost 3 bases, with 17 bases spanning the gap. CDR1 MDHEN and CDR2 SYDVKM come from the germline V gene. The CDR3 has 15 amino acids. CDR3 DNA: TGTGCCAGCAGACCCTCCCGAGGTTTAGACTATGGCTACACCTTC. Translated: CASRPSRGLDYGYTF.

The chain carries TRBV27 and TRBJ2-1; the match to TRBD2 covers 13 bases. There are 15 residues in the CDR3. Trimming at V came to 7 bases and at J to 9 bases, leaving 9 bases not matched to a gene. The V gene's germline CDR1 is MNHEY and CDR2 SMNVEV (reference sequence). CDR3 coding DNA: TGTGCCAGCACTGCCGGGACTAGCGGGATTGGTGAGCAGTTCTTC. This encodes CASTAGTSGIGEQFF.

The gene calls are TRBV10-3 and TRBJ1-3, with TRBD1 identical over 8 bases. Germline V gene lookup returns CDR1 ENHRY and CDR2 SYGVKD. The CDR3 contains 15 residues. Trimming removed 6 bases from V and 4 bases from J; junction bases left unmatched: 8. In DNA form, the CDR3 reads TGTGCCATCAGGGGGCCGGGGACAGGAGGAAACACCATATATTTT. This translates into CAIRGPGTGGNTIYF.

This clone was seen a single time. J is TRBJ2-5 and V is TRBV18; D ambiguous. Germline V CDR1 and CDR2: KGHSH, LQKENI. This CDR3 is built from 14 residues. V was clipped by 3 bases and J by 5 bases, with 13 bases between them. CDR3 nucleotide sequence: TGTGCCAGCTCACCCTCCTTCGAGAAGGAGACCCAGTACTTC. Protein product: CASSPSFEKETQYF.

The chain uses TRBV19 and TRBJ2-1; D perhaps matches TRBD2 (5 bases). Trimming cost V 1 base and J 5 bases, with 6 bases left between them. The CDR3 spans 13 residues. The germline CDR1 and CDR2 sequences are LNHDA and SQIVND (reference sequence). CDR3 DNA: TGTGCCAGTAGTATAGGACTAAACAATGAGCAGTTCTTC. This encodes CASSIGLNNEQFF.

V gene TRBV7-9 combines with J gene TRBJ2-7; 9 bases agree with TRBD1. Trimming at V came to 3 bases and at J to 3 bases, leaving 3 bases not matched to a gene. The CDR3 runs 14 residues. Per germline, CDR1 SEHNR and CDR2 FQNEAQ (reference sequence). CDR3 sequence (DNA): TGTGCCAGCAGCTTGGGGACAGGGAGCTACGAGCAGTACTTC. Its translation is CASSLGTGSYEQYF.

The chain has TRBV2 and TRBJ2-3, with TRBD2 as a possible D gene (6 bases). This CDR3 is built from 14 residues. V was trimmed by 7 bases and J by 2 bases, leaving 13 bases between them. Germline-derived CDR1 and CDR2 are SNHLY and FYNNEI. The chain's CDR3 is CASKTSFATDTQYF. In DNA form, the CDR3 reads TGTGCCAGCAAAACTAGCTTTGCCACAGATACGCAGTATTTT.

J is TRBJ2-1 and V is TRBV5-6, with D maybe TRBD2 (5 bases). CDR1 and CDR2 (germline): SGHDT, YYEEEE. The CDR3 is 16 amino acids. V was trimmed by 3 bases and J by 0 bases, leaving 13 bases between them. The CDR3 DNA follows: TGTGCCAGCAGCTCCCCTGAGGGCAGCTCCTACAATGAGCAGTTCTTC. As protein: CASSSPEGSSYNEQFF.

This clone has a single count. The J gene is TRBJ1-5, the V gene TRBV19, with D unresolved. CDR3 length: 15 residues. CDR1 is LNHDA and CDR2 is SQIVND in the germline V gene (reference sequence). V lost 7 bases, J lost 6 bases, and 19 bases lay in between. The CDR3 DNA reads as TGTGCCAGTACCGAAAGGGAGATCTGGAGTCAGCCCCAGCATTTT. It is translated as CASTEREIWSQPQHF.

The CDR3 nucleotides read TGTGCCAGCAGACCGGGACAGGGCGGTCAGCCCCAGCATTTT. It encodes CASRPGQGGQPQHF. The chain is built from TRBV6-6 and TRBJ1-5; 9 bases match TRBD1. V dropped 6 bases and J dropped 6; count of bases not matched to a gene: 6. Looked up from germline, CDR1 is MNHNY and CDR2 is SVGAGI (reference sequence). The CDR3 has 14 residues.

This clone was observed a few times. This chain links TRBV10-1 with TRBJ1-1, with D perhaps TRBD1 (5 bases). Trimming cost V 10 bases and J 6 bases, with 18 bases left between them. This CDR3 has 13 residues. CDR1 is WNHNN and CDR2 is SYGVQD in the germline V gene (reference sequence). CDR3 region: CATSGTLGSEAFF. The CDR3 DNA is TGCGCCACCTCAGGGACTTTGGGTTCTGAAGCTTTCTTT.

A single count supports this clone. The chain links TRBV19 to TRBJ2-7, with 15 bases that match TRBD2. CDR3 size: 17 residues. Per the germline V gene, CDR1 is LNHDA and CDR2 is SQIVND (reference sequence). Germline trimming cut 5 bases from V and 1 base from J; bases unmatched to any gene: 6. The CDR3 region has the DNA TGTGCCAGTAGTGCCCCGGGGACTAGCGGGGGGTCCTACGAGCAGTACTTC. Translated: CASSAPGTSGGSYEQYF.

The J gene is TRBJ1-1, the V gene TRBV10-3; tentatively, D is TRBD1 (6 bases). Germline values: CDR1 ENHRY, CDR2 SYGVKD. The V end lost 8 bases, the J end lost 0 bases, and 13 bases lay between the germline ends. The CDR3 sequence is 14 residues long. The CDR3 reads CAIRVGGVNTEAFF. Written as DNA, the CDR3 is TGTGCCATCCGGGTAGGGGGAGTGAACACTGAAGCTTTCTTT.

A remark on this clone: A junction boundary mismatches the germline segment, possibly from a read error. This CDR3 reads CAGSLSGGETQYF. For the CDR3, the DNA is TGTGCCGGCAGCTTAAGCGGCGGGGAGACCCAGTACTTC. V gene TRBV7-3 combines with J gene TRBJ2-5, with D tentatively TRBD2 (5 bases). CDR3 size: 13 residues. The germline gives CDR1 SGHTA, CDR2 FQGTGA.